This T cell receptor (beta chain) originates from a study of blood T cell repertoires in COVID-19. Overall study: Specimens from acute and convalescent COVID-19 originated in the United States, Italy and Spain. PBMCs, B-cell-depleted T cells, or T cells provided the cDNA or gDNA that made up the material.

In the study's own analysis: Reference gene primer amplification yielded estimated nucleated cell counts. The repertoire was sequenced with immunoSEQ multiplex PCR; TCRdb's copy has only in-frame clones and lacks some. That table gives V, J and clone size, and the DNA gave D and trimming. The repertoire holds some 220,000 clones, with 87% as singletons. V was pared by 3 bases and J by 2 bases, with 15 bases between. Per germline, CDR1 MNHEY and CDR2 SMNVEV (reference sequence). CDR3 size: 16 residues. Sequencing was performed on peripheral blood. The V and J genes are TRBV27 and TRBJ2-3; D possibly corresponds to TRBD1 (6 bases). The clonotype was recovered from a woman between 18 and 29 years old who had recovered from COVID-19. CDR3 DNA sequence: TGTGCCAGCAGTTTGGAAGGACAGCTCTTCACAGATACGCAGTATTTT. This encodes CASSLEGQLFTDTQYF.